These T cell receptor beta chains were read from a single sample in a study of early T cells in non-severe SARS-CoV-2 infection. MiXCR, applied by TCRdb to the 5' RACE reads, yields one record per CDR3 protein. The sample has 55,000 to 80,000 distinct CDR3 sequences, roughly 12% seen once; the top ten hold about 1.3%. This sample comprised whole blood, obtained at baseline. The receptor set was obtained from an adult who was a healthcare worker with PCR-confirmed SARS-CoV-2 infection or an uninfected control (not recorded which). Each CDR3 is given with its conserved first and last residue. The order of the fields is V gene, J gene, clone size, D gene, CDR3 protein, CDR3 DNA. The D gene is left open where the match is weak. Rows may omit the clone size; those that give it use once, few, many or a size class.

>TRBV10-3|TRBJ1-1|.|.
CAISAKLNTEAFF
TGTGCCATCAGCGCTAAGTTGAACACTGAAGCTTTCTTT
>TRBV6-5|TRBJ1-5|many|TRBD1
CASSSLRGTRNQPQHF
TGTGCCAGCAGTTCCCTCAGGGGGACGCGCAATCAGCCCCAGCATTTT
>TRBV6-5|TRBJ2-6|.|.
CASTLWTGSGANVLTF
TGTGCCAGCACTCTCTGGACCGGCTCTGGGGCCAACGTCCTGACTTTC
>TRBV6-6|TRBJ1-5|many|.
CASSYRGGLNQPQHF
TGTGCCAGCAGTTACCGGGGGGGCCTCAATCAGCCCCAGCATTTT
>TRBV28|TRBJ2-3|few|TRBD2
CASSPDLRGVGDTQYF
TGTGCCAGCAGCCCTGATCTTCGGGGGGTTGGAGATACGCAGTATTTT
>TRBV30|TRBJ2-7|.|TRBD1
CASQTGAYEQYF
TGTGCCTCCCAGACAGGGGCCTACGAGCAGTACTTC
>TRBV11-2|TRBJ2-5|few|.
CASGSRFSSGTQYF
TGTGCCAGCGGGTCGCGATTCAGTTCAGGGACCCAGTACTTC
>TRBV7-2|TRBJ2-3|many|.
CASSLDNGVSTDTQYF
TGTGCCAGCAGCTTAGATAACGGGGTTAGCACAGATACGCAGTATTTT
>TRBV11-2|TRBJ2-4|few|TRBD2
CASSSLGKRGLAKNIQYF
TGTGCCAGCAGCTCCCTGGGCAAGCGGGGATTAGCCAAAAACATTCAGTACTTC
>TRBV6-2/TRBV6-3|TRBJ2-6|.|TRBD1
CASSWTGAGANVLTF
TGTGCCAGCAGTTGGACAGGGGCTGGGGCCAACGTCCTGACTTTC
>TRBV27|TRBJ2-1|few|.
CASSSGLQSYNEQFF
TGTGCCAGCAGTTCTGGGCTGCAATCCTACAATGAGCAGTTCTTC
>TRBV14|TRBJ1-1|.|.
CASSQASNSPWNTEAFF
TGTGCCAGCAGCCAAGCTTCCAACAGTCCTTGGAACACTGAAGCTTTCTTT
>TRBV7-9|TRBJ2-7|few|.
CASSPRTTSSYEQYF
TGTGCCAGCAGCCCTAGGACAACAAGCTCCTACGAGCAGTACTTC
>TRBV30|TRBJ1-1|many|.
CAWSVSRGEAFF
TGTGCCTGGAGTGTATCCCGTGGTGAAGCTTTCTTT